This TCR beta chain was found in a study of TET2 disruption in CD19-targeted CAR T cells. Described treatment: autologous CTL019 cells: CD19 CAR with 4-1BB and CD3 zeta domains. A CD19 CAR with TCR zeta and 4-1BB domains was used. Leukapheresis of peripheral blood supplied the T cells used to manufacture CTL019. CDR3 length: 15 amino acids. The germline V and J ends were trimmed by 3 bases and 4 bases, with 15 bases remaining between them. Germline-derived CDR1 and CDR2 are DFQATT and SNEGSKA (reference sequence). This clone is classed as medium-sized by frequency. The target antigen is unknown. Read coverage stops 3 residues before the CDR3 terminus; the germline J gene supplies the remainder. Produced via immunoSEQ multiplex PCR; TCRdb's table is partial and in-frame only. Recorded for this sample: more than 25,000 clones.

The sequences come from CD8- CAR+ T cells sorted from cultured blood T cells, collected for CD19 CAR T cell therapy. Subset defined: CD8-negative CAR-positive T cells from the infusion product. This receptor was taken from an older man with chronic lymphocytic leukemia. This chain connects TRBV20-1 to TRBJ2-2, with a weak D call TRBD1 (5 bases). Incomplete CDR3 DNA: TGCAGTGCTAGTCCCCAAGGGGCGGCCACCGGGGAG. Amino acid sequence: CSASPQGAATGE. The entire CDR3 protein is CSASPQGAATGELFF.